A selection of T cell receptor beta chains follows, all from one sample in a study of T cells in Graves' hyperthyroidism and ophthalmopathy. Each CDR3 protein is one row after TCRdb ran MiXCR on the multiplex PCR reads. The sample includes hundreds of thousands of distinct CDR3 sequences, about 38% of them seen just once. The material sequenced was blood. These receptors came from a man younger than 35 with Graves' hyperthyroidism. CDR3s leave out the opening cysteine and the closing phenylalanine or tryptophan. Each record gives: D gene, J gene, V gene, clone size, CDR3 protein. D genes are given only for firm matches. Some rows mark clone size as missing; the rest say once, few, many or name a class of expanded clone.

>.|TRBJ1-4|TRBV15|.
ATSRGSEENEKLF
>.|TRBJ1-1|TRBV25-1|many
ASSGTGLEAF
>.|TRBJ1-4|TRBV25-1|.
ASRYSEGEKLF
>TRBD2|TRBJ2-5|TRBV14|.
ASSPLISGGLQETQY
>.|TRBJ2-5|TRBV29-1|many
SVSGTLETQY
>TRBD1|TRBJ2-7|TRBV7-2|few
ASSRDRGRGEQY
>.|TRBJ1-1|TRBV4-2|.
ASSQDPFATEAF
>.|TRBJ2-7|TRBV6-5|.
ASSYGTSNEQY
>.|TRBJ2-2|TRBV7-2|.
ASSFTGTLNTGELF
>TRBD2|TRBJ2-5|TRBV5-1|few
ASSHDGTSGAQKETQY